The clone carrying this T cell receptor (beta chain) showed up just a few times. This specimen belongs to a study of molecular identifiers for immune sequencing clone quantification. Via MiXCR, TCRdb re-called the PCR reads, giving one row per CDR3 protein. Of 35,000 or so distinct CDR3 sequences detected, roughly 18% appear once; the ten largest clones hold approximately 6.7%. CDR3 length: 12 residues. V shed 10 bases, J shed 0 bases, and the junction held 1 base outside the gene matches. Germline CDR1 and CDR2: SNHLY and FYNNEI. This TCR was recovered from a human donor in good health. Some libraries in this study had Jurkat cell RNA spiked in. This chain links TRBV2 with TRBJ2-3, with 7 positions matching TRBD1. The material sequenced was naive CD8+ T cells from blood, with Jurkat cell RNA spiked in. Subset reported: FACS-sorted CD8+CD4-CCR7+CD45RA+ naive T cells. The CDR3 spells CAKGASTDTQYF. CDR3 bases: TGTGCCAAGGGGGCCAGCACAGATACGCAGTATTTT.